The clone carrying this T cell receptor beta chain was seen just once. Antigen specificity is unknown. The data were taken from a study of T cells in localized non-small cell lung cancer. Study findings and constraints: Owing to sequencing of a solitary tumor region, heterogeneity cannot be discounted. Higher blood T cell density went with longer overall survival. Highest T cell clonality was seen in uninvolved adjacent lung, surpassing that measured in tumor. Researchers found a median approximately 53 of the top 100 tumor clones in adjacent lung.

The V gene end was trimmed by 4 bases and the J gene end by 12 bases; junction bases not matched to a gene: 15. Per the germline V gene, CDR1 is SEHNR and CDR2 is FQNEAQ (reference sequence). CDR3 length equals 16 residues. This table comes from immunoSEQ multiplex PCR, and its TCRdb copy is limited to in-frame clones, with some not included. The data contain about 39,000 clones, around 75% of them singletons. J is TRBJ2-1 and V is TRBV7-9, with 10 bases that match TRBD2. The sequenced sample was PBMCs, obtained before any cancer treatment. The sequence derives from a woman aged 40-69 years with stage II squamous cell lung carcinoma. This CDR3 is CASSSASGSLVWVQFF. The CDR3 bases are TGTGCCAGCAGCTCCGCTAGCGGGAGTCTTGTTTGGGTGCAGTTCTTC. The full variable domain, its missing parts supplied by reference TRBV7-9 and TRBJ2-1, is DTGVSQNPRHKITKRGQNVTFRCDPISEHNRLYWYRQTLGQGPEFLTYFQNEAQLEKSRLLSDRFSAERPKGSFSTLEIQRTEQGDSAMYLCASSSASGSLVWVQFFGPGTRLTVL.